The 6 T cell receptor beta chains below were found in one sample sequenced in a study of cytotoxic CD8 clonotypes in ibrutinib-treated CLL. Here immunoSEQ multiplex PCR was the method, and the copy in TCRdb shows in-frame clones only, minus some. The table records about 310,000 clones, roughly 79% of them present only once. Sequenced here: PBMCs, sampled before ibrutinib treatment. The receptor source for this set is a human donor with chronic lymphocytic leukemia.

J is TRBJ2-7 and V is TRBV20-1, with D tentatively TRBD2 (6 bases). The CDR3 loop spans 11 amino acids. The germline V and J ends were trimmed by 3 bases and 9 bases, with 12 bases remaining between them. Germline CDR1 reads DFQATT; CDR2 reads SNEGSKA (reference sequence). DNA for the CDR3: TGCAGTGCTAGGGGGGGAGCGTTGCAGTACTTC. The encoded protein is CSARGGALQYF.

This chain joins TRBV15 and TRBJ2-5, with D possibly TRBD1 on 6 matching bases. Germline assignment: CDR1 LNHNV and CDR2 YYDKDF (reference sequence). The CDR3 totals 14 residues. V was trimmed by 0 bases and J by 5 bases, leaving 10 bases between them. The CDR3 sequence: CATSRDLQGETQYF. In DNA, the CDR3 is TGTGCCACCAGCAGAGACCTACAGGGTGAGACCCAGTACTTC.

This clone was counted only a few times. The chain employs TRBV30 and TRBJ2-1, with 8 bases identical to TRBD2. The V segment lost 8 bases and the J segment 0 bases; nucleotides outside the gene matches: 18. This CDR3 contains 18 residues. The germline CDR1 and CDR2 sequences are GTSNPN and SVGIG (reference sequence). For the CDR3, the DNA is TGTGCCCGGGACGTTGGGACTAGTGCCCCGAGCTCCTACAATGAGCAGTTCTTC. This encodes CARDVGTSAPSSYNEQFF.

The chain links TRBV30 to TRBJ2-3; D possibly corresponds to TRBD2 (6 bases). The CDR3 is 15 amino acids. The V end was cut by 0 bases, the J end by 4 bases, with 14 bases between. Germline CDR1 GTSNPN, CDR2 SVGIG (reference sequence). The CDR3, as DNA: TGTGCCTGGAGTGTCGAAGCCCGACTAGCAGATACGCAGTATTTT. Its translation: CAWSVEARLADTQYF.

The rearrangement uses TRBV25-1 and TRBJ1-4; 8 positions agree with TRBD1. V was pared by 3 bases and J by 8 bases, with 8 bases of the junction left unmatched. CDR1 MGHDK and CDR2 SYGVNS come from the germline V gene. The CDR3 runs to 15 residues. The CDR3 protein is CASSDSRGLGEKLFF. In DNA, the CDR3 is TGTGCCAGCAGTGATTCCAGGGGGCTTGGGGAAAAACTGTTTTTT.

CDR3: CASTPLGGLYGYTF. In nucleotides, the CDR3 is TGTGCCAGTACCCCCTTGGGGGGACTCTATGGCTACACCTTC. This chain links TRBV19 with TRBJ1-2; the D gene is possibly TRBD1 (5 bases). Germline lookup yields CDR1 LNHDA and CDR2 SQIVND (reference sequence). The CDR3 length is 14 residues. V lost 7 bases, J lost 4 bases, and 16 bases lay in between.